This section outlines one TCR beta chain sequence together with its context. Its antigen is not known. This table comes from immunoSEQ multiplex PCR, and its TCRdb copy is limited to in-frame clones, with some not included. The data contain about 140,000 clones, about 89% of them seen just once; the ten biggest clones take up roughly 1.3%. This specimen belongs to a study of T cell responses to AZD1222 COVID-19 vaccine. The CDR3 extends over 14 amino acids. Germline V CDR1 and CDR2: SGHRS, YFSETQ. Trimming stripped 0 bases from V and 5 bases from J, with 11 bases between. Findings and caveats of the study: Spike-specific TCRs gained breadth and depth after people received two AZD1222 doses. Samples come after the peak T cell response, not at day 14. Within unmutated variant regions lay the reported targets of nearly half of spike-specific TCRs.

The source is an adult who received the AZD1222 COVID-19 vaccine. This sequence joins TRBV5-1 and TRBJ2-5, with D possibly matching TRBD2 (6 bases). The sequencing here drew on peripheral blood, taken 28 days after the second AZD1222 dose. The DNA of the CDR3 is TGCGCCAGCAGCTTGGCCGGGAGAGTTGAGACCCAGTACTTC. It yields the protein CASSLAGRVETQYF.